In this sample, the clone carrying this TCR beta chain turned up many times. The source of the sample is a study of regulatory T cells in long-lasting Graves disease. Time point of the sample: newly diagnosed GD, antithyroid drugs for less than 3 months. Following extraction of RNA from PBMCs, that RNA was used to make the TCR library. The length of the CDR3 is 14 residues. Germline values: CDR1 LNHNV, CDR2 YYDKDF (reference sequence). V gave up 0 bases and J gave up 1 base, with 6 bases separating them. Combining iRepertoire HTBI primers with Arm-PCR of CDR3 regions, the authors built TCR beta libraries. TCRdb analysed the multiplex PCR reads with MiXCR anew, one entry per CDR3 protein. The sample has around 250,000 distinct CDR3 sequences; around 19% are singletons. This sample also belongs to another study, concerning T cells in Graves' hyperthyroidism and ophthalmopathy.

The material sequenced was peripheral blood mononuclear cells (PBMCs), taken at new diagnosis, from a patient treated with antithyroid drugs. The TCR originated in a woman in her 30s with Graves disease. The V and J genes are TRBV15 and TRBJ1-2; D call uncertain. This CDR3 reads CATSRDQLNYGYTF. CDR3 in DNA: TGTGCCACCAGCAGAGATCAGCTTAACTATGGCTACACCTTC.